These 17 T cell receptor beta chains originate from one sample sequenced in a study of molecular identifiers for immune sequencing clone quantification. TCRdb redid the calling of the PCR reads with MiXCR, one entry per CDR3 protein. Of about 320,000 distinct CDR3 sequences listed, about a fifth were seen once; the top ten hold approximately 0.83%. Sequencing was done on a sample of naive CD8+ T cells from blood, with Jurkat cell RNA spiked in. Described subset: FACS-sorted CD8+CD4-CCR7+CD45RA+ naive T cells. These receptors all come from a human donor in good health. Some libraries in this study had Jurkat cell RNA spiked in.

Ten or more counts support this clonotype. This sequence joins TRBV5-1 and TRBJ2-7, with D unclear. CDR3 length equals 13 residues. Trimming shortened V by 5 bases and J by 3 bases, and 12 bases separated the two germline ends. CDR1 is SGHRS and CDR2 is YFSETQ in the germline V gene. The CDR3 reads CASSYESVYEQYF. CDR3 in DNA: TGCGCCAGCAGTTACGAAAGCGTCTACGAGCAGTACTTC. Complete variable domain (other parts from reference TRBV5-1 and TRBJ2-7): KAGVTQTPRYLIKTRGQQVTLSCSPISGHRSVSWYQQTPGQGLQFLFEYFSETQRNKGNFPGRFSGRQFSNSRSEMNVSTLELGDSALYLCASSYESVYEQYFGPGTRLTVT.

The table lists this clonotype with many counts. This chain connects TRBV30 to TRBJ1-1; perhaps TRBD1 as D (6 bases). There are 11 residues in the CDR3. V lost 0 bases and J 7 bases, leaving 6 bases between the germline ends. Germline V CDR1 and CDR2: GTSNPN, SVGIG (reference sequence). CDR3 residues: CAWSVGGEAFF. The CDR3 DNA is TGTGCCTGGAGTGTAGGGGGTGAAGCTTTCTTT.

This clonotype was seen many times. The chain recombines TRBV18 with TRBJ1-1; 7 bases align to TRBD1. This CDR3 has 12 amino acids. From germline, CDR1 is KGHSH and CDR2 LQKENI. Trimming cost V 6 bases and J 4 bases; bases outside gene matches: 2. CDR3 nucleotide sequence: TGTGCCAGCTCTGACAGGGCCACTGAAGCTTTCTTT. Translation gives CASSDRATEAFF.

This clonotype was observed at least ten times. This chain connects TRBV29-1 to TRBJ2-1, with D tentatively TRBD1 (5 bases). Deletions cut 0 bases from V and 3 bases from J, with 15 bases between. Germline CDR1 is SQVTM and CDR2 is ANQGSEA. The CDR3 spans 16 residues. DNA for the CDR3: TGCAGCGTTGAAGATCCTTCCAGGGCCGTCTACAATGAGCAGTTCTTC. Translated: CSVEDPSRAVYNEQFF.

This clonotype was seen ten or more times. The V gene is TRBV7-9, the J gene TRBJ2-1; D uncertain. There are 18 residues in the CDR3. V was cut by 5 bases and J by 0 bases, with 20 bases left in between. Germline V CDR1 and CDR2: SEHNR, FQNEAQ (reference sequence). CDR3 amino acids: CASSTPSGRRSSYNEQFF. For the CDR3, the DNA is TGTGCCAGCAGCACACCATCAGGTCGCCGAAGCTCCTACAATGAGCAGTTCTTC.

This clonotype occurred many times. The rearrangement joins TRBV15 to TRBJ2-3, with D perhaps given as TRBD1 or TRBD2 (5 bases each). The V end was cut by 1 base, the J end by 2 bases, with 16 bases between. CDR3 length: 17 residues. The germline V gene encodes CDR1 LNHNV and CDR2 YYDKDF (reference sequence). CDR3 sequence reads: CATSRVDGGPDTDTQYF. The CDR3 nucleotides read TGTGCCACCAGCAGAGTTGATGGGGGACCAGACACAGATACGCAGTATTTT.

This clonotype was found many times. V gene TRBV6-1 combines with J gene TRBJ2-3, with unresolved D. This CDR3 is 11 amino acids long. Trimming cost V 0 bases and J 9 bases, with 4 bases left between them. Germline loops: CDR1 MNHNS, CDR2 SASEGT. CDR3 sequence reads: CASSEALTQYF. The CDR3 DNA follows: TGTGCCAGCAGTGAAGCATTGACGCAGTATTTT.

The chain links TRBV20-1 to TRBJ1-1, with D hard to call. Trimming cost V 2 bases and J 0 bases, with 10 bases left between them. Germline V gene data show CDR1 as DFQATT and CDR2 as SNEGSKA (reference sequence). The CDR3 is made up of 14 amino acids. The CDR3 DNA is TGCAGTGCTAGACAACGGGCGGTGAACACTGAAGCTTTCTTT. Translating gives CSARQRAVNTEAFF.

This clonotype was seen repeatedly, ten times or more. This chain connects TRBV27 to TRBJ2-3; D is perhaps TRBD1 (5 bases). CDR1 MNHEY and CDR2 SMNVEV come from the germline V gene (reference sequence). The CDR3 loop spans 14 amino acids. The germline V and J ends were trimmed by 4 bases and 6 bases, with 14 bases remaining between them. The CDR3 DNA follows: TGTGCCAGCAGTTCCCAGGGTCCCCCGGATACGCAGTATTTT. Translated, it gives CASSSQGPPDTQYF.

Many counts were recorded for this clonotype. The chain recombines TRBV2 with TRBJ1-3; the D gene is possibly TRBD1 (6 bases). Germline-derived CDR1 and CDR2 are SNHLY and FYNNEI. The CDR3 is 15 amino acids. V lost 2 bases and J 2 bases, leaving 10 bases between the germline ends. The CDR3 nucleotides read TGTGCCAGCAGTGAAACGGGGGCCGCTGGAAACACCATATATTTT. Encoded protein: CASSETGAAGNTIYF.

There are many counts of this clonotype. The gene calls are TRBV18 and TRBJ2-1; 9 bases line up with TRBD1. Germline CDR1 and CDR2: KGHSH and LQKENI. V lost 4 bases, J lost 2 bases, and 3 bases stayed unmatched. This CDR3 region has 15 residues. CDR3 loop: CASSRDRAAYNEQFF. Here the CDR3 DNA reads TGTGCCAGCTCACGGGACAGGGCGGCCTACAATGAGCAGTTCTTC.

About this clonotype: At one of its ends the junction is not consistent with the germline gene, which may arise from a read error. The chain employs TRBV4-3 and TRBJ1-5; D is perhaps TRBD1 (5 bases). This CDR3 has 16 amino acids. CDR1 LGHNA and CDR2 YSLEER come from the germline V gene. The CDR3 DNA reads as TGCGCCAGCAACCAAGATCTGGGGCAAAGCAATCAGCCCCAGCACTTT. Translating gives CASNQDLGQSNQPQHF.

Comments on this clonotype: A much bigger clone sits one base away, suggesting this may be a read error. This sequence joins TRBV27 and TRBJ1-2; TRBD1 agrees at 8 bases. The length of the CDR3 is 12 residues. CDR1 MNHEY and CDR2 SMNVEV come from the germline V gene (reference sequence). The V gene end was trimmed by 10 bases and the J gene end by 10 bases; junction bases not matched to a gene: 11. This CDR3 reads CATTDREGDYTF. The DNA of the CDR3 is TGTGCCACTACGGACAGGGAAGGAGACTACACCTTC.

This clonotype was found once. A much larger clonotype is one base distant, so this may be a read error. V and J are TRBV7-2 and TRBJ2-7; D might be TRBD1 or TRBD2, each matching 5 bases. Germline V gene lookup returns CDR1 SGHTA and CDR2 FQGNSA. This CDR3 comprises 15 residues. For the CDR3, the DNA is TGTGTCAGCAGCTTATCCAGGGAGATTCCCTACGAGCAGTACTTC. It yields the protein CVSSLSREIPYEQYF.

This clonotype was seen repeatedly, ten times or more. CDR3 amino acids: CASSPPVDGPYEQYF. Here the CDR3 DNA reads TGTGCCAGCTCACCACCGGTGGACGGGCCCTACGAGCAGTACTTC. V is TRBV18 and J is TRBJ2-7; no firm D call. Trimming shortened V by 0 bases and J by 2 bases, and 11 bases separated the two germline ends. From germline, CDR1 is KGHSH and CDR2 LQKENI. There are 15 residues in the CDR3.

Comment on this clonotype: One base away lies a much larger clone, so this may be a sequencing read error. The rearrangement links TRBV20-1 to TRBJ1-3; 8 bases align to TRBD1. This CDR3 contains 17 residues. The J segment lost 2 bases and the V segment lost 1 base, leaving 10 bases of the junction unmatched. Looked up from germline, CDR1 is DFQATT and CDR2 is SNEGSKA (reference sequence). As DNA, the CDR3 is TGCAGTGCTAGAGTCCTACGGACAGGGCGCACTGGAAACACCATATATTTT. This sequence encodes CSARVLRTGRTGNTIYF.

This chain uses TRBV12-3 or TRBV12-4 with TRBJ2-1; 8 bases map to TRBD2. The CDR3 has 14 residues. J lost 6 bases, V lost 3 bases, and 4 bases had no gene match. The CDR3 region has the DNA TGTGCCAGCAGTTTGGGGACTAGTAGCAATGAGCAGTTCTTC. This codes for CASSLGTSSNEQFF.